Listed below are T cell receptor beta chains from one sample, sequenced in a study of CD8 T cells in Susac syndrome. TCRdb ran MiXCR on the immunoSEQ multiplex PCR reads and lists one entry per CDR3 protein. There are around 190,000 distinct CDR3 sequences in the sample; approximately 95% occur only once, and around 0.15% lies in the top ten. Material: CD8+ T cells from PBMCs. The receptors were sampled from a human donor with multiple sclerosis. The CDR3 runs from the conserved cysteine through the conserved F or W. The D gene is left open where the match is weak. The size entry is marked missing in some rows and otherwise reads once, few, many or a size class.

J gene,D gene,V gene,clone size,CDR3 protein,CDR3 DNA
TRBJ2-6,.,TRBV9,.,CASQGGGSGANVLTF,TGTGCCAGCCAAGGAGGGGGCTCTGGGGCCAACGTCCTGACTTTC
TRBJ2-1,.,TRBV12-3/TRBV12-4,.,CASSISGEQFF,TGTGCCAGCAGTATTAGCGGCGAGCAGTTCTTC
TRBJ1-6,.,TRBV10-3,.,CAISRPNSPLHF,TGTGCCATCAGCAGACCAAATTCACCCCTCCACTTT
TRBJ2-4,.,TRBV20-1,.,CSARQLAKNIQYF,TGCAGTGCCAGGCAGCTAGCCAAAAACATTCAGTACTTC
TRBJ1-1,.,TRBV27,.,CASSFEGRTEAFF,TGTGCCAGCAGTTTTGAGGGGCGGACTGAAGCTTTCTTT
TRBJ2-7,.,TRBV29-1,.,CSVTDSHSYEQYF,TGCAGCGTTACCGACAGCCACTCCTACGAGCAGTACTTC
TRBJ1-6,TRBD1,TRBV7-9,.,CASSPGAGGGSPLHF,TGTGCCAGCAGCCCAGGGGCAGGGGGTGGTTCACCCCTCCACTTT
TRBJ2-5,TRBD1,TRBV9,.,CASSHPTGGGETQYF,TGTGCCAGCAGCCACCCCACAGGGGGCGGAGAGACCCAGTACTTC
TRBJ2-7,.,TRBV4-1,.,CASSPGMTYEQYF,TGCGCCAGCAGCCCAGGGATGACCTACGAGCAGTACTTC
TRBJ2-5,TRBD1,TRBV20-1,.,CSAGTAETQYF,TGCAGTGCTGGGACAGCGGAGACCCAGTACTTC
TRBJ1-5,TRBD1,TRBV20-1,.,CSARDPGQINQPQHF,TGCAGTGCTAGAGATCCGGGACAGATCAATCAGCCCCAGCATTTT
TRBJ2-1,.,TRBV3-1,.,CASSQLSYNEQFF,TGTGCCAGCAGCCAACTATCCTACAATGAGCAGTTCTTC
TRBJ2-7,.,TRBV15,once,CATSPGVVRYEQYF,TGTGCCACCAGTCCTGGGGTTGTTCGCTACGAGCAGTACTTC
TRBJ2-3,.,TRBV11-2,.,CASASTDTQYF,TGTGCCAGCGCGAGCACAGATACGCAGTATTTT
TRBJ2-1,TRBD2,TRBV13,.,CASSPHGLAGGLDEQFF,TGTGCCAGCAGCCCGCATGGACTAGCGGGGGGGCTCGATGAGCAGTTCTTC
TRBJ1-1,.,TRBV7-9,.,CASSPPGGMNTEAFF,TGTGCCAGCAGCCCACCCGGGGGCATGAACACTGAAGCTTTCTTT
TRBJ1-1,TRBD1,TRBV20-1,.,CSARGDSSEAFF,TGCAGTGCTAGGGGGGACAGCTCGGAAGCTTTCTTT
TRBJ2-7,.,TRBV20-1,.,CSARDGNLYEQYF,TGCAGTGCCAGAGACGGAAACCTCTACGAGCAGTACTTC
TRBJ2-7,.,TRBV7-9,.,CASSSSRDGRPNYEQYF,TGTGCCAGCAGCTCCAGCCGGGACGGAAGGCCGAACTACGAGCAGTACTTC
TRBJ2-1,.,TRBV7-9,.,CASSLERLEQFF,TGTGCCAGCAGCCTCGAAAGACTTGAGCAGTTCTTC
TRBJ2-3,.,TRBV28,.,CASSFTGSTDTQYF,TGTGCCAGCAGTTTCACAGGGTCGACAGATACGCAGTATTTT
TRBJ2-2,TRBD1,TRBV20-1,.,CSASTGGQNTGELFF,TGCAGCGCATCAACAGGGGGGCAGAACACCGGGGAGCTGTTTTTT
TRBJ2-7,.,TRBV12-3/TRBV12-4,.,CASSTRQEQYF,TGTGCCAGCAGTACCCGACAGGAGCAGTACTTC
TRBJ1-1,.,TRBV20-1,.,CSAIPDTAWTEAFF,TGCAGTGCTATTCCCGATACTGCGTGGACAGAAGCTTTCTTT
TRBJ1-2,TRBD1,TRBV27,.,CASSIKNRGGDGYTF,TGTGCCAGCAGTATCAAGAACAGGGGAGGGGATGGCTACACCTTC
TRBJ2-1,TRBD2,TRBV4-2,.,CASSQEVGLRGEQFF,TGTGCCAGCAGCCAAGAGGTGGGACTACGGGGTGAGCAGTTCTTC
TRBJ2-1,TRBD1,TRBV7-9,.,CASSPQGADEQFF,TGTGCCAGCAGCCCACAGGGGGCGGATGAGCAGTTCTTC
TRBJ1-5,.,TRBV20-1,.,CSARDNRAVNQPQHF,TGCAGTGCTAGAGATAATCGGGCGGTCAATCAGCCCCAGCATTTT
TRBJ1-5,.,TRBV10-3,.,CAISDSTSNQPQHF,TGTGCCATCAGCGACAGCACTAGCAATCAGCCCCAGCATTTT
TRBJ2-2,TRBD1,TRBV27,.,CASSPWTGDTGELFF,TGTGCCAGCAGTCCCTGGACAGGGGACACCGGGGAGCTGTTTTTT
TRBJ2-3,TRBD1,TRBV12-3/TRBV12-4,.,CASSPRDRAWTDTQYF,TGTGCCAGCAGTCCACGGGACAGGGCGTGGACAGATACGCAGTATTTT